This entry lists 17 T cell receptor beta chains sequenced from one sample in a study of beta chain features in type 1 diabetes. The entirety of the isolated RNA underwent reverse transcription, so expressed TCRB transcripts were sequenced. The assay was immunoSEQ multiplex PCR, and TCRdb's table has in-frame clones only and misses some. Of roughly 240,000 clones in the sample, around an eighth were seen once. The sequencing input was naive CD4+ T cells from blood. The receptor source for this set is a woman aged 40 to 49 in good health.

This clone was observed a few times. This chain links TRBV7-2 with TRBJ2-1, with TRBD1 identical over 8 bases. J lost 5 bases, V lost 4 bases, and 10 bases had no gene match. This CDR3 contains 16 residues. CDR1 is SGHTA, CDR2 FQGNSA, per germline. The CDR3 is CASSSHRGKRDNEQFF. DNA of the CDR3: TGTGCCAGCAGCTCGCACAGGGGGAAAAGGGACAATGAGCAGTTCTTC. Full variable domain (outside the CDR3, taken from reference TRBV7-2 and TRBJ2-1): GAGVSQSPSNKVTEKGKDVELRCDPISGHTALYWYRQSLGQGLEFLIYFQGNSAPDKSGLPSDRFSAERTGGSVSTLTIQRTQQEDSAVYLCASSSHRGKRDNEQFFGPGTRLTVL.

This clone has only a few counts. V and J are TRBV18 and TRBJ2-7; D is perhaps TRBD2 (5 bases). Trimming took 3 bases from V and 3 from J, leaving 15 bases between them. CDR1 is KGHSH and CDR2 is LQKENI in the germline V gene. The CDR3 covers 15 residues. The CDR3 sequence: CASSPKERLVYEQYF. The CDR3 DNA reads TGTGCCAGCTCACCGAAAGAGCGGTTAGTCTACGAGCAGTACTTC.

The chain is built from TRBV5-1 and TRBJ2-5; tentative D call: TRBD1 (5 bases). The germline V gene encodes CDR1 SGHRS and CDR2 YFSETQ. V was pared by 2 bases and J by 5 bases, with 13 bases between. The CDR3 is 14 residues long. CDR3 coding DNA: TGCGCCAGCAGCTTAATTCAGGGCTGGGAGACCCAGTACTTC. Translated: CASSLIQGWETQYF.

J is TRBJ2-1 and V is TRBV4-1; TRBD2 matches 12 bases. This CDR3 has 16 residues. With 6 bases clipped from V and 4 bases from J, the junction kept 7 bases outside the gene matches. The germline gives CDR1 MGHRA, CDR2 YSYEKL. The DNA for the CDR3 is TGCGCCAGCAGACCGCTAGCGGGGGGGACGTACAATGAGCAGTTCTTC. Protein: CASRPLAGGTYNEQFF.

The chain is built from TRBV2 and TRBJ2-5; D perhaps matches TRBD1 (7 bases). V was pared by 4 bases and J by 5 bases, with 14 bases between. The CDR3 consists of 14 residues. Germline lookup yields CDR1 SNHLY and CDR2 FYNNEI. The CDR3, as DNA: TGTGCCAGCAGTGGGGGTCCAGGGGGGGAGACCCAGTACTTC. Amino acids: CASSGGPGGETQYF.

This clone was seen more than once but under ten times. The same CDR3 is also encoded by other DNA sequences in this sample. The rearrangement links TRBV7-2 to TRBJ2-1, with 7 bases identical to TRBD1. V lost 1 base and J lost 15; bases outside the gene matches: 6. This CDR3 has 12 amino acids. Germline CDR1 SGHTA, CDR2 FQGNSA. CDR3 region: CASSLDRGMPFF. The CDR3 nucleotides are TGTGCCAGCAGCTTAGACAGGGGTATGCCGTTCTTC.

This chain joins TRBV5-8 and TRBJ2-5; possible D gene TRBD1, 6 bases. CDR1 is SGHTS and CDR2 is YDEGEE in the germline V gene. This CDR3 spans 15 amino acids. V lost 1 base and J lost 5, with 15 bases in between. CDR3 amino acids: CASSLYRGKAETQYF. Written as DNA, the CDR3 is TGTGCCAGCAGCTTGTATAGGGGGAAGGCGGAGACCCAGTACTTC.

The chain couples TRBV20-1 to TRBJ2-5; no clear D. The length of the CDR3 is 11 residues. Trimming took off 4 bases at V and 2 bases at J, with 5 bases between the two ends. In germline, CDR1 is DFQATT, CDR2 SNEGSKA (reference sequence). CDR3 nucleotides: TGCAGTGCTACCATTCAAGAGACCCAGTACTTC. The encoded protein is CSATIQETQYF.

This sequence joins TRBV9 and TRBJ2-1, with D perhaps matching TRBD1 (5 bases). V shed 0 bases and J shed 2 bases, with 9 bases lying between them. CDR1 and CDR2 (germline): SGDLS, YYNGEE. The CDR3 loop spans 15 amino acids. The CDR3, as DNA: TGTGCCAGCAGCGTAGCTGGGGCGGCCTACAATGAGCAGTTCTTC. Protein sequence: CASSVAGAAYNEQFF.

This chain connects TRBV5-1 to TRBJ2-3; 7 nucleotides align to TRBD1. CDR1 is SGHRS and CDR2 is YFSETQ in the germline V gene. This CDR3 region has 15 residues. The trim removed 2 bases at V and 2 bases at J, leaving 5 bases unmatched. The CDR3 region is CASSFRRGFTDTQYF. In DNA, the CDR3 is TGCGCCAGCAGCTTCCGCAGGGGGTTCACAGATACGCAGTATTTT.

This clone was seen more than once but under ten times. This chain joins TRBV28 and TRBJ2-7; possibly TRBD2 for D (6 bases). The CDR3 is made up of 12 amino acids. V lost 8 bases and J 2 bases, leaving 10 bases between the germline ends. CDR1 is MDHEN and CDR2 is SYDVKM in the germline V gene. In nucleotides, the CDR3 is TGTGCCAGCGCGCGGGGCCCCTACGAGCAGTACTTC. As protein: CASARGPYEQYF.

The rearrangement uses TRBV6-5 and TRBJ1-5; D is possibly TRBD1 (5 bases). Germline CDR1 MNHEY, CDR2 SVGAGI. This CDR3 region has 15 residues. Trimming left V 9 bases short and J 6 bases short, with 21 bases between. The CDR3 is CASSSGAAGRQPQHF. The CDR3 coding sequence is TGTGCCAGTTCTAGTGGGGCCGCTGGCCGTCAGCCCCAGCATTTT.

This clone was detected only a few times. The rearrangement joins TRBV10-2 to TRBJ1-2, with 10 bases that match TRBD1. This CDR3 is built from 13 residues. The germline V gene encodes CDR1 WSHSY and CDR2 SAAADI. The junction had 4 bases not matched to a gene; V was cut back by 8 bases and J by 4 bases. Written as DNA, the CDR3 is TGCGCCAGCGGCCGACAGGGGGCCTATGGCTACACCTTC. It yields the protein CASGRQGAYGYTF.

This clone was observed a few times. This rearrangement joins TRBV9 to TRBJ1-6; D remains ambiguous. CDR1 SGDLS and CDR2 YYNGEE come from the germline V gene. V lost 5 bases and J lost 7, with 13 bases in between. The CDR3 sequence is 14 residues long. As DNA, the CDR3 is TGTGCCAGCAGTCGAGACATTCGCAATTCACCCCTCCACTTT. It specifies CASSRDIRNSPLHF.

This clone was detected a few times. The germline gene is not matched at one end of the junction; a read error may be the cause. The chain has TRBV4-1 and TRBJ1-1; 9 positions match TRBD1. In germline, CDR1 is MGHRA, CDR2 YSYEKL. The CDR3 has 13 residues. The CDR3 sequence: CASSTGTGKYAFF. The CDR3 DNA reads TGTGCCAGCAGCACCGGGACAGGGAAGTATGCTTTCTTT.

This clone was picked up a small number of times. The genes are TRBV2 and TRBJ1-6; 11 nucleotides line up with TRBD1. The CDR3 sequence is 14 residues long. After removal of 6 bases from V and 10 bases from J, the junction contained 5 bases not matched to a gene. In germline, CDR1 is SNHLY, CDR2 FYNNEI. CDR3 coding DNA: TGTGCCAGCAGACGGGACAGGGGGTTATCACCCCTCCACTTT. Translated, it gives CASRRDRGLSPLHF.

The rearrangement joins TRBV6-6 to TRBJ1-6, with unresolved D. Germline-derived CDR1 and CDR2 are MNHNY and SVGAGI (reference sequence). CDR3 length equals 11 residues. The germline V and J ends were trimmed by 7 bases and 9 bases, with 7 bases remaining between them. CDR3 protein: CASTSASPLHF. The CDR3, as DNA: TGTGCCAGCACGAGTGCTTCACCCCTCCACTTT.